This T cell receptor (beta chain) was observed in a study of regulatory T cells in long-lasting Graves disease. Time point in this sample: newly diagnosed GD, antithyroid drugs for less than 3 months. Extracted RNA from PBMCs served as the source of the TCR library. Building the TCR beta libraries relied on iRepertoire HTBI primers, and CDR3 regions underwent Arm-PCR. TCRdb reprocessed the multiplex PCR reads via MiXCR and lists one record per CDR3 protein. This sample has 620,000 or so distinct CDR3 sequences; under 20% occur once, and the top ten carry 15% to 20%. This sample also belongs to another study, concerning T cells in Graves' hyperthyroidism and ophthalmopathy.

The sequencing here drew on peripheral blood mononuclear cells (PBMCs), taken at new diagnosis, from a patient treated with antithyroid drugs. The receptor was derived from a woman in her 30s with Graves disease.

The CDR3 reads CASSQRLYTGELFF. In DNA form, the CDR3 reads TGTGCCAGCAGCCAAAGACTGTACACCGGGGAGCTGTTTTTT. V usage is TRBV3-1 and J usage is TRBJ2-2; D is uncertain. V was shortened by 2 bases and J by 3 bases, with 7 bases between the two germline ends. This CDR3 contains 14 residues. CDR1 is LGHDT, CDR2 YNNKEL, per germline (reference sequence). Full variable domain (outside the CDR3, taken from reference TRBV3-1 and TRBJ2-2): DTAVSQTPKYLVTQMGNDKSIKCEQNLGHDTMYWYKQDSKKFLKIMFSYNNKELIINETVPNRFSPKSPDKAHLNLHINSLELGDSAVYFCASSQRLYTGELFFGEGSRLTVL.